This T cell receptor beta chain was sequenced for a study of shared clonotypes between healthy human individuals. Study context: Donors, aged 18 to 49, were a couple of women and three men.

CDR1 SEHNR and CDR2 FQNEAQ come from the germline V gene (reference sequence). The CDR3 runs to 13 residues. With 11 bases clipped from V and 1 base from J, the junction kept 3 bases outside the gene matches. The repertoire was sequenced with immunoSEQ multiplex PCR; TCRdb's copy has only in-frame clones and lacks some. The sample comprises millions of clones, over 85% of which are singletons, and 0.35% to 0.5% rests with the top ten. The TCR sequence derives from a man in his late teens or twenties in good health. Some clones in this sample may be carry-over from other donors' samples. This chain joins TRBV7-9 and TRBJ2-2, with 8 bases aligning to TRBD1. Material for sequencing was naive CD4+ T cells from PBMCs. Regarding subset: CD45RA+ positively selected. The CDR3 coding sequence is TGTGCCGGAGGACAGGGGAACACCGGGGAGCTGTTTTTT. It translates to CAGGQGNTGELFF.